This TCR beta chain was profiled in a study of metastatic and nonmetastatic thyroid tumors. Study-wide background: Patients with malignant and benign thyroid disease provided blood and tumor or nodule tissue, whose repertoires were compared. Findings and limits, study-wide: Benign nodules were reported to have significantly lower TCR beta diversity than malignant thyroid tumors, in blood and tumor.

No patient received treatment before thyroid surgery. TCRdb re-called the PCR reads with MiXCR. The sample holds over 10,000 clones, around 25% seen once. The table lists this clone with a few counts. As yet, its antigen is unknown. Trimming pared 7 bases from V and 5 bases from J, leaving 17 bases between. Per the germline V gene, CDR1 is MNHNS and CDR2 is SASEGT. This CDR3 is built from 14 residues. This TCR derives from a male donor with papillary thyroid cancer or a benign thyroid nodule (not recorded which). Some clones in this sample may be carry-over from other donors' samples. The sample taken for sequencing was blood. The genes are TRBV6-1 and TRBJ1-2; TRBD1 is a possible D gene (5 bases). The CDR3 nucleotides are TGTGCCAGCACCCTTAGACAGACTCATTATGGCTACACCTTC. It encodes CASTLRQTHYGYTF.